These T cell receptor beta chains were read from a single sample in a study of cytomegalovirus exposure and HLA in healthy donors. Method: immunoSEQ multiplex PCR; TCRdb's copy keeps in-frame clones and lacks some. The table records about 160,000 clones, more than 70% of them present only once. The sequenced material came from PBMCs. Receptors originate from a man aged 25 to 40 in good health and CMV-seropositive. CDR3s include the opening cysteine and the closing phenylalanine or tryptophan. A D gene is named only where the DNA matches it firmly. Clone size is not always given. Where it is, it says once, few, many or a class for expanded clones.

>NA|NA|TRBJ1-1|TRBV5-4
TGTGCCAGCAGCTTGTGGCAGAACACTGAAGCTTTCTTT
CASSLWQNTEAFF
>few|NA|TRBJ2-5|TRBV7-2
TGTGCCAGCAGCTTAGGGGACATCGGTTCGCAAGAGACCCAGTACTTC
CASSLGDIGSQETQYF
>NA|NA|TRBJ2-1|TRBV27
TGTGCCAGCAGTTTATCCCCTAGTTCCTACAATGAGCAGTTCTTC
CASSLSPSSYNEQFF
>NA|TRBD1|TRBJ1-6|TRBV28
TGTGCCAGCCTCCAGGGGGGTAATTCACCCCTCCACTTT
CASLQGGNSPLHF
>few|NA|TRBJ1-6|TRBV28
TGTGCCAGCAGCTACGGTGGGGGGAATTCACCCCTCCACTTT
CASSYGGGNSPLHF
>NA|TRBD1|TRBJ1-1|TRBV15
TGTGCCACCAGCATTGACAGGGGTGGTGAAGCTTTCTTT
CATSIDRGGEAFF
>NA|TRBD1|TRBJ2-7|TRBV4-1
TGCGCCAGCAGCCAAGATTATACGGACAGGGCTTCTTGGTCCTACGAGCAGTACTTC
CASSQDYTDRASWSYEQYF
>NA|NA|TRBJ2-6|TRBV7-2
TGTGCCAGCAGCTTCCCGTCTGGGGCCAACGTCCTGACTTTC
CASSFPSGANVLTF
>NA|NA|TRBJ2-1|TRBV11-2
TGTGCCAGCAGCTTCAGCAGGGGTTCCTACAATGAGCAGTTCTTC
CASSFSRGSYNEQFF
>NA|TRBD1|TRBJ2-1|TRBV7-2
TGTGCCAGCACGCCGGGACAGGGTGCCCATGAGCAGTTCTTC
CASTPGQGAHEQFF
>NA|TRBD2|TRBJ2-7|TRBV27
TGTGCCAGCAGTCCGATTACCGGGACTAGCGATTACGAGCAGTACTTC
CASSPITGTSDYEQYF
>NA|NA|TRBJ2-7|TRBV27
TGTGCCAGCAGTTTATCCCCGGGGATCGCCTACGAGCAGTACTTC
CASSLSPGIAYEQYF
>few|NA|TRBJ1-2|TRBV9
TGTGCCAGCAGCGTCGGGGTTGGTGATGGCTACACCTTC
CASSVGVGDGYTF
>once|NA|TRBJ1-5|TRBV7-8
TGTGCCAGCAGCTCCGAGAGGCTCGGGAATCAGCCCCAGCATTTT
CASSSERLGNQPQHF
>NA|NA|TRBJ2-7|TRBV20-1
TGCAGTGCGCAACTAGGGGGGCAGTACTTC
CSAQLGGQYF
>NA|TRBD2|TRBJ2-2|TRBV19
TGTGCCAGTGGAGCTAGCGGGGTGTCCGGGGAGCTGTTTTTT
CASGASGVSGELFF
>NA|NA|TRBJ2-7|TRBV18
TGTGCCAGCTCACCAGACAGCTACGAGCAGTACTTC
CASSPDSYEQYF
>few|NA|TRBJ2-7|TRBV4-1
TGCGCCAGCAGCCAGGCCCATGAGGCAGGGCGAGAGCAGTACTTC
CASSQAHEAGREQYF
>NA|TRBD2|TRBJ2-6|TRBV19
TGTGCCAGTAGTATAGTGCCTAGCGGGGCGTCTGGGGCCAACGTCCTGACTTTC
CASSIVPSGASGANVLTF
>NA|NA|TRBJ1-1|TRBV7-3
TGTGCCAGCAGCCTGGCCGGGTTCTCGAACACTGAAGCTTTCTTT
CASSLAGFSNTEAFF
>NA|TRBD1|TRBJ1-2|TRBV14
TGTGCCAGCAGCGCCCTGCCGGGACAGTATAACTATGGCTACACCTTC
CASSALPGQYNYGYTF
>NA|NA|TRBJ2-7|TRBV21-1
TGTGCCAGCCCAAACTTAACCTACGAGCAGTACTTC
CASPNLTYEQYF
>NA|NA|TRBJ1-5|TRBV5-6
TGTGCCAGCAGCTTACAGGGAGTGAGCAATCAGCCCCAGCATTTT
CASSLQGVSNQPQHF
>NA|NA|TRBJ2-7|TRBV4-3
TGCGCCAGCAGCCAAGGGCGGGGAGCCTCCTACGAGCAGTACTTC
CASSQGRGASYEQYF
>NA|NA|TRBJ1-2|TRBV7-2
TGTGCCAGCAGCCGACAAAGGACGGAGGCTAACTATGGCTACACCTTC
CASSRQRTEANYGYTF
>NA|NA|TRBJ2-3|TRBV10-1
TGCGCCAGCAGTGGCTCAGGGGCGGCAGATACGCAGTATTTT
CASSGSGAADTQYF
>NA|NA|TRBJ2-7|TRBV5-1
TGCGCCAGCAGTTCGGCGGGGACAGTCCCTTACGAGCAGTACTTC
CASSSAGTVPYEQYF
>NA|NA|TRBJ2-1|TRBV11-2
TGTGCCAGCAGCCCCCGGTTAGCGCTTTACAATGAGCAGTTCTTC
CASSPRLALYNEQFF
>NA|TRBD1|TRBJ2-1|TRBV7-2
TGTGCCAGCAGGACACAGACAGGGTGGAGAGATGAGCAGTTCTTC
CASRTQTGWRDEQFF
>NA|TRBD1|TRBJ2-7|TRBV28
TGTGCCAGCAGTGTCTCCGGACAGGGGTTCTACGAGCAGTACTTC
CASSVSGQGFYEQYF
>few|NA|TRBJ2-3|TRBV30
TGTGCCTGGAGTGCCCTCGGCAGGGCCGATACGCAGTATTTT
CAWSALGRADTQYF
>NA|TRBD2|TRBJ2-1|TRBV18
TGTGCCAGCTCACCACGGCTAGCGGGGGACCTATACAATGAGCAGTTCTTC
CASSPRLAGDLYNEQFF
>NA|NA|TRBJ2-7|TRBV4-1
TGCGCCAGCAGCCAAGGATTTACAGGTTCCTACGAGCAGTACTTC
CASSQGFTGSYEQYF
>NA|TRBD1|TRBJ1-1|TRBV27
TGTGCCAGCTCAACAGGGGGCGAGGGAGCCACTGAAGCTTTCTTT
CASSTGGEGATEAFF
>NA|NA|TRBJ1-2|TRBV4-1
TGCGCCAGCAGCCGAACAATGGCAGGGACTAACTATGGCTACACCTTC
CASSRTMAGTNYGYTF
>NA|TRBD1|TRBJ1-6|TRBV6-5
TGTGCCAGCAGCCTTGGACAGGCGCGGAATTCACCCCTCCACTTT
CASSLGQARNSPLHF
>NA|TRBD2|TRBJ2-3|TRBV23-1
TGCGCCAGCAGTCAATGGGCGGGAGGGCTGGACTCTAGCACAGATACGCAGTATTTT
CASSQWAGGLDSSTDTQYF
>NA|NA|TRBJ1-2|TRBV14
TGTGCCAGCAGCCAAGGGGGCAGCTACTATGGCTACACCTTC
CASSQGGSYYGYTF
>NA|NA|TRBJ2-2|TRBV11-2
TGTGCCAGCAGCTTAGTCGGGTACACCGGGGAGCTGTTTTTT
CASSLVGYTGELFF
>NA|NA|TRBJ2-1|TRBV28
TGTGCCAGCAGTCCCGCTGGTGGACAGAGCCTTTGGGATGAGCAGTTCTTC
CASSPAGGQSLWDEQFF
>NA|TRBD2|TRBJ2-7|TRBV27
TGTGCCAGCAGTTTATCGCGGCGGGGGGGCCTGACCTACGAGCAGTACTTC
CASSLSRRGGLTYEQYF
>NA|NA|TRBJ2-2|TRBV5-1
TGCGCCAGCAGCGCCAGGGAATGGATTCAAGGCGGGGAGCTGTTTTTT
CASSAREWIQGGELFF
>NA|NA|TRBJ2-1|TRBV27
TGTGCCAGCAGTTCCCCCCTAGCCACCCCCTACAATGAGCAGTTCTTC
CASSSPLATPYNEQFF
>NA|TRBD1|TRBJ1-1|TRBV7-8
TGTGCCAGCAGCTTCCTGAAGGGGGCGGGCGGCACTGAAGCTTTCTTT
CASSFLKGAGGTEAFF
>NA|NA|TRBJ1-1|TRBV11-2
TGTGCCAGCAGCCCTCCGACTGAGAACACTGAAGCTTTCTTT
CASSPPTENTEAFF
>NA|TRBD1|TRBJ1-2|TRBV5-1
TGCGCCAGCAGCACTACAGGGGAAGGAAATGGCTACACCTTC
CASSTTGEGNGYTF
>once|NA|TRBJ1-5|TRBV6-5
TGTGCCAGCAGTTACTCGCCAGATAGCAATCAGCCCCAGCATTTT
CASSYSPDSNQPQHF
>NA|NA|TRBJ1-1|TRBV13
TGTGCCAGCAGCTTGGGGGCCATGAACACTGAAGCTTTCTTT
CASSLGAMNTEAFF
>NA|NA|TRBJ2-2|TRBV2
TGTGCCAGCAGTATCACCGGCTGGAGGGCGGCCACCGGGGAGCTGTTTTTT
CASSITGWRAATGELFF
>NA|NA|TRBJ1-1|TRBV7-8
TGTGCCAGCAGCTTTTTCGGGGTTAACACTGAAGCTTTCTTT
CASSFFGVNTEAFF
>NA|NA|TRBJ1-2|TRBV19
TGTGCCAGTGCCACGTCGGGTTACTATGGCTACACCTTC
CASATSGYYGYTF
>NA|NA|TRBJ2-1|TRBV7-7
TGTGCCAGCAGCTCCCGGACAGATTCTGAGCAGTTCTTC
CASSSRTDSEQFF
>NA|NA|TRBJ2-7|TRBV7-3
TGTGCCAGCAGCTTAGGCGGACAGACCGCCGCCGAGCAGTACTTC
CASSLGGQTAAEQYF
>once|TRBD2|TRBJ2-7|TRBV7-3
TGTGCCAGCAGCCAGAGCGGGGGGTCCCATGTGAGGTACTTC
CASSQSGGSHVRYF
>NA|NA|TRBJ2-7|TRBV28
TGTGCCAGCAGTTTATTCCGGGAACCCTACGAGCAGTACTTC
CASSLFREPYEQYF
>NA|TRBD2|TRBJ2-1|TRBV19
TGTGCCAGTCAACTAGCCCGGGGGGTAAATGAGCAGTTCTTC
CASQLARGVNEQFF
>NA|NA|TRBJ1-5|TRBV6-5
TGTGCCAGCAGTACCGGTCTCCGGCAGCCCCAGCATTTT
CASSTGLRQPQHF
>NA|NA|TRBJ2-5|TRBV10-3
TGTGCCATCAGTGACTCCGGGGGTGATAGCGGATTTGGGGAGACCCAGTACTTC
CAISDSGGDSGFGETQYF